Following are 18 T cell receptor beta chains from one sample sequenced in a study of cytomegalovirus exposure and HLA in healthy donors (dated 2017 in TCRdb). Libraries came from the immunoSEQ multiplex PCR assay. The multiplex PCR relied on a mix of 60 forward primers for TCR Vbeta segments and 13 reverse primers for TCR Jbeta segments. TCRdb obtained this table from immuneACCESS and retained in-frame rearrangements with V and J assigned. These tables miss some clones; where compared with another copy, unresolved V genes account for less than half of the shortfall, and the remainder is unexplained. This sample gives about 76,000 clones in total; approximately 79% of them show up just once. The biggest ten clones account for 2.5% of the sample. Specimen: PBMCs. These receptors were collected from a man younger than 40 in good health and CMV-seronegative.

In this sample, this clone turned up a few times. This chain links TRBV6-1 with TRBJ2-2; 12 positions agree with TRBD2. The germline CDR1 and CDR2 sequences are MNHNS and SASEGT. The CDR3 is 15 amino acids. V was clipped by 4 bases and J by 3 bases; unmatched bases: 0. The DNA of the CDR3 is TGTGCCAGCAGTGGACTAGCGGGGGACACCGGGGAGCTGTTTTTT. Translating gives CASSGLAGDTGELFF.

Regarding this clone: Compared with germline, one end of the junction differs, possibly owing to a read error. The chain carries TRBV7-9 and TRBJ2-7, with D possibly being TRBD1 (6 bases). Germline loops: CDR1 SEHNR, CDR2 FQNEAQ (reference sequence). CDR3 length: 15 residues. The CDR3 loop reads CSSSLMGDTTYEQYF. The CDR3 DNA follows: TGTTCCAGCAGCCTAATGGGGGACACCACCTACGAGCAGTACTTC.

The gene calls are TRBV27 and TRBJ2-6, with D unclear. The CDR3 has 15 amino acids. CDR1 and CDR2 from the germline V gene are MNHEY and SMNVEV (reference sequence). Between the trimmed V and J ends, which lost 6 bases and 4 bases, there was a span of 13 bases. CDR3 loop: CASSLFPLGANVLTF. CDR3 DNA: TGTGCCAGCAGCCTCTTCCCCCTGGGGGCCAACGTCCTGACTTTC.

CDR3 bases: TGTGCCAGCAGTTTAGGAGCGGGGGGCAGGACCGGGGAGCTGTTTTTT. It codes for CASSLGAGGRTGELFF. The chain employs TRBV28 and TRBJ2-2, with 9 bases identical to TRBD2. The CDR3 totals 16 residues. V gave up 2 bases and J gave up 5 bases; unmatched junction bases: 6. CDR1 is MDHEN and CDR2 is SYDVKM in the germline V gene.

In its sample, this clone was seen once. The chain employs TRBV19 and TRBJ2-7, with 7 bases matching TRBD2. V lost 4 bases, J lost 0 bases, and 6 bases stayed unmatched. The germline V gene has CDR1 LNHDA and CDR2 SQIVND (reference sequence). This CDR3 spans 15 amino acids. The CDR3 sequence: CASSSAGASSYEQYF. For the CDR3, the DNA is TGTGCCAGTAGTAGCGCGGGAGCAAGCTCCTACGAGCAGTACTTC.

The chain has TRBV25-1 and TRBJ2-7, with D tentatively TRBD2 (6 bases). Per the germline V gene, CDR1 is MGHDK and CDR2 is SYGVNS. The V end was cut by 4 bases, the J end by 0 bases, with 7 bases between. The CDR3 is 13 amino acids. CDR3 nucleotide sequence: TGTGCCAGCAGTGGGACTACCTCCTACGAGCAGTACTTC. It codes for CASSGTTSYEQYF.

The V gene is TRBV27, the J gene TRBJ2-7; 7 nucleotides match TRBD1. Looked up from germline, CDR1 is MNHEY and CDR2 is SMNVEV (reference sequence). CDR3 length equals 14 residues. Trimming removed 5 bases from V and 6 bases from J; junction bases left unmatched: 10. The CDR3 sequence: CASSPPTTGFEQYF. The CDR3 nucleotides read TGTGCCAGCAGTCCGCCAACGACAGGGTTCGAGCAGTACTTC.

The table lists this clone with a few counts. The V gene is TRBV7-8, the J gene TRBJ2-1; D might be TRBD2 (7 bases). This CDR3 contains 16 residues. V was cut by 5 bases and J by 10 bases, with 24 bases left in between. Germline-derived CDR1 and CDR2 are SGHVS and FQNEAQ. CDR3 bases: TGTGCCAGCAGCCTCCTGGCGGGGGCCCTCCAAAGCGAGCAGTTCTTC. Translated, it gives CASSLLAGALQSEQFF.

The gene calls are TRBV4-3 and TRBJ2-1, with D unresolved. The CDR3 runs to 17 residues. V lost 0 bases and J 0 bases, leaving 12 bases between the germline ends. Germline V lookup: CDR1 LGHNA, CDR2 YSLEER. The CDR3 sequence is CASSQEKNALSYNEQFF. The CDR3 coding sequence is TGCGCCAGCAGCCAAGAGAAAAACGCACTCTCCTACAATGAGCAGTTCTTC.

CDR3: CASSVGVGSYNEQFF. The CDR3 nucleotides are TGTGCCAGCAGTGTCGGGGTGGGCTCCTACAATGAGCAGTTCTTC. The gene calls are TRBV6-1 and TRBJ2-1; the D gene is possibly TRBD2 (5 bases). The ends were cut back, 4 bases at V and 0 bases at J, with 10 bases in the middle. CDR3 length equals 15 residues. From germline, CDR1 is MNHNS and CDR2 SASEGT.

The V and J genes are TRBV28 and TRBJ1-3; D ambiguous. The ends were cut back, 4 bases at V and 3 bases at J, with 10 bases in the middle. The CDR3 spans 14 residues. In germline, CDR1 is MDHEN, CDR2 SYDVKM. The CDR3 spells CASSSPSSGNTIYF. CDR3 coding DNA: TGTGCCAGCAGTTCCCCTTCGAGTGGAAACACCATATATTTT.

CDR3 coding DNA: TGTGCCAGCTCCGCGATAGGCGGGCCGCTTAATGAGCAGTTCTTC. Its translation: CASSAIGGPLNEQFF. V usage is TRBV18 and J usage is TRBJ2-1; TRBD2 is a possible D gene (5 bases). Germline values: CDR1 KGHSH, CDR2 LQKENI. This CDR3 comprises 15 residues. With 6 bases removed from V and 7 bases from J, the gap between germline ends came to 19 bases.

This rearrangement joins TRBV4-2 to TRBJ1-2; 7 nucleotides agree with TRBD1. V shed 3 bases and J 1 base; nucleotides not matched to a gene: 8. Per the germline V gene, CDR1 is LGHNA and CDR2 is YNFKEQ. The length of the CDR3 is 16 residues. The CDR3 region is CASSHREGQNNYGYTF. DNA of the CDR3: TGTGCCAGCAGCCATCGAGAGGGACAGAATAACTATGGCTACACCTTC.

This sequence joins TRBV7-2 and TRBJ2-1; D unresolved. V was trimmed by 5 bases and J by 9 bases, leaving 11 bases between them. Germline CDR1 and CDR2: SGHTA and FQGNSA. The CDR3 totals 12 residues. Here the CDR3 reads CASSLLSFEQFF. CDR3 nucleotides: TGTGCCAGCAGCCTCCTCAGTTTTGAGCAGTTCTTC.

Many counts were recorded for this clone. The chain links TRBV7-2 to TRBJ2-7; no clear D. The CDR3 totals 12 residues. V lost 3 bases to trimming and J lost 6 bases, with 9 bases between them. Germline values: CDR1 SGHTA, CDR2 FQGNSA. The CDR3 spells CASSLVPGEQYF. The CDR3, as DNA: TGTGCCAGCAGCTTGGTCCCCGGCGAGCAGTACTTC.

The CDR3 nucleotides read TGCGCCAGCAGTCAACTTAAGCACAGCTCTGGAAACACCATATATTTT. Encoded protein: CASSQLKHSSGNTIYF. The V and J genes are TRBV23-1 and TRBJ1-3; D remains ambiguous. TRBV23-1 has ORF status, its function being uncertain. The CDR3 runs 16 residues. Trimming took 2 bases from V and 0 from J, leaving 11 bases between them.

The rearrangement uses TRBV2 and TRBJ2-5, with 8 bases matching TRBD2. V trimming: 4 bases; J trimming: 7 bases; junction bases outside the gene matches: 14. The CDR3 runs 16 residues. Germline CDR1 and CDR2: SNHLY and FYNNEI. Here the CDR3 DNA reads TGTGCCAGCAGTGCCTCTTTCGGGGGGGCCGCCGGGACCCAGTACTTC. It translates to CASSASFGGAAGTQYF. Using reference TRBV2 and TRBJ2-5 for the parts outside the CDR3, the full variable domain is EPEVTQTPSHQVTQMGQEVILRCVPISNHLYFYWYRQILGQKVEFLVSFYNNEISEKSEIFDDQFSVERPDGSNFTLKIRSTKLEDSAMYFCASSASFGGAAGTQYFGPGTRLLVL.

The gene calls are TRBV5-5 and TRBJ2-1, with 9 bases matching TRBD1. The CDR3 covers 18 residues. The V gene's germline CDR1 is SGHKS and CDR2 YYEKEE (reference sequence). Trimming cost V 2 bases and J 1 base; bases outside gene matches: 10. The CDR3, as DNA: TGTGCCAGCAGCTTTCGTGCCGGGACAGGGAATTCCTACAATGAGCAGTTCTTC. Amino acid sequence: CASSFRAGTGNSYNEQFF.